The 28 T cell receptor beta chains given below trace back to one sample, sequenced in a study of cytomegalovirus exposure and HLA in healthy donors. Sequencing used immunoSEQ multiplex PCR; TCRdb keeps in-frame clones, though not all of them. This sample has 85,000 to 95,000 clones; 95% to 97% occur once, and the top ten carry roughly 0.8%. The specimen sequenced was PBMCs. These receptors came from a man younger than 30 in good health and CMV-seronegative.

The V call is TRBV12-5, the J call TRBJ2-7; D is ambiguous. Trimming took off 4 bases at V and 3 bases at J, with 16 bases between the two ends. Germline V gene sequence: CDR1 LGHNT, CDR2 FRNRAP. CDR3 length equals 15 residues. The CDR3 DNA is TGTGCTAGTGGTTCGAGTCCTTGGCCCCACTACGAGCAGTACGTC. Protein: CASGSSPWPHYEQYV.

This rearrangement joins TRBV29-1 to TRBJ2-7; D may be TRBD1 (6 bases). Per the germline V gene, CDR1 is SQVTM and CDR2 is ANQGSEA. Trimming took 3 bases from V and 7 from J, leaving 13 bases between them. The CDR3 contains 12 residues. The CDR3 loop is CSVDGGYREQYF. CDR3 coding DNA: TGCAGCGTTGATGGGGGCTACAGGGAGCAGTACTTC.

The chain joins TRBV5-1 to TRBJ2-7; TRBD1 agrees at 8 bases. The CDR3 totals 15 residues. Germline CDR1 and CDR2: SGHRS and YFSETQ. Trimming removed 4 bases from V and 5 bases from J; junction bases left unmatched: 11. CDR3 in DNA: TGCGCCAGCAGCGACAGGGGCCACGGTGTCCACGAGCAGTACTTC. Its protein product is CASSDRGHGVHEQYF.

CDR3 nucleotide sequence: TGTGCCAGCAGCGCAAGCGGAGCCAACACCGGGGAGCTGTTTTTT. Translation: CASSASGANTGELFF. This chain uses TRBV9 with TRBJ2-2; possibly TRBD2 for D (5 bases). V shed 3 bases and J shed 2 bases, with 11 bases lying between them. CDR1 SGDLS and CDR2 YYNGEE come from the germline V gene. The CDR3 contains 15 residues.

V gene TRBV5-8 combines with J gene TRBJ2-7, with 7 bases aligning to TRBD1. Germline values: CDR1 SGHTS, CDR2 YDEGEE. There are 12 residues in the CDR3. V lost 4 bases and J lost 9; bases outside the gene matches: 7. As DNA, the CDR3 is TGTGCCAGCAGCCAACAGGGGCCCGGGCAGTACGTC. Amino acid sequence: CASSQQGPGQYV.

The sample holds a few counts of this clone. The chain recombines TRBV27 with TRBJ1-4; D is perhaps TRBD1 (5 bases). The germline V and J ends were trimmed by 8 bases and 7 bases, with 23 bases remaining between them. The CDR3 consists of 16 residues. Germline V lookup: CDR1 MNHEY, CDR2 SMNVEV (reference sequence). CDR3 protein: CASGEGDGADGEKLFF. As DNA, the CDR3 is TGTGCCAGCGGGGAAGGTGATGGGGCCGACGGTGAAAAACTGTTTTTT.

The chain uses TRBV10-3 and TRBJ2-1, with 14 bases fitting TRBD2. Germline CDR1 reads ENHRY; CDR2 reads SYGVKD. This CDR3 is built from 15 residues. V was clipped by 7 bases and J by 6 bases; unmatched bases: 5. Here the CDR3 DNA reads TGTGCCATCAACAATGGACTAGCGGGAGGCAATGAGCAGTTCTTC. Translation gives CAINNGLAGGNEQFF.

This clone appeared a single time. J is TRBJ2-7 and V is TRBV19; possibly TRBD2 for D (6 bases). The CDR3 has 14 amino acids. V was cut by 6 bases and J by 0 bases, with 12 bases left in between. Germline V gene data show CDR1 as LNHDA and CDR2 as SQIVND (reference sequence). The CDR3 coding sequence is TGTGCCAGTAGCCCAGCGGGTCTCTCCTACGAGCAGTACGTC. Amino acid sequence: CASSPAGLSYEQYV.

The chain has TRBV6-4 and TRBJ2-1; 8 positions match TRBD2. CDR3 length equals 14 residues. V lost 6 bases to trimming and J lost 2 bases; unmatched junction nucleotides: 3. Germline V gene sequence: CDR1 MRHNA, CDR2 SNTAGT. CDR3 bases: TGTGCCAGCAGGCGGGAGGAAGCCTACAATGAGCAGTTCTTC. Translation: CASRREEAYNEQFF.

The chain combines TRBV7-2 with TRBJ2-5; possible D gene TRBD2, 6 bases. The CDR3 runs to 14 residues. Per the germline V gene, CDR1 is SGHTA and CDR2 is FQGNSA. V lost 4 bases and J 3 bases, leaving 12 bases between the germline ends. The CDR3 spells CASSYGTQKETQYF. The CDR3 bases are TGTGCCAGCAGCTACGGGACTCAGAAAGAGACCCAGTACTTC.

The chain couples TRBV25-1 to TRBJ2-7, with D maybe TRBD1 (6 bases). The CDR3 is 15 residues long. Germline V gene sequence: CDR1 MGHDK, CDR2 SYGVNS. V was trimmed by 1 base and J by 5 bases, leaving 15 bases between them. DNA for the CDR3: TGTGCCAGCAGTGAATTGGCAGGGGCGTTGAACGAGCAGTACTTC. This encodes CASSELAGALNEQYF.

CDR3 coding DNA: TGTGCTAGTGGAATGACAGGGAGCTTCTCTGGAAACACCATATATTTT. This encodes CASGMTGSFSGNTIYF. This chain uses TRBV12-5 with TRBJ1-3; 7 nucleotides agree with TRBD1. The CDR3 loop spans 16 amino acids. Germline trimming cut 6 bases from V and 0 bases from J; bases unmatched to any gene: 8. In germline, CDR1 is LGHNT, CDR2 FRNRAP.

This chain uses TRBV11-3 with TRBJ1-1, with TRBD1 matching over 10 bases. Per the germline V gene, CDR1 is SGHNT and CDR2 is YENEEA. The CDR3 has 13 amino acids. Unmatched junction bases numbered 3, after V lost 7 bases and J lost 4 bases. For the CDR3, the DNA is TGTGCCAGCACGACAGGGGGCGGCACTGAAGCTTTCTTT. Protein product: CASTTGGGTEAFF.

This chain connects TRBV28 to TRBJ1-5; 8 bases align to TRBD1. Germline V gene data show CDR1 as MDHEN and CDR2 as SYDVKM. The CDR3 totals 16 residues. V lost 5 bases, J lost 6 bases, and 12 bases stayed unmatched. The chain's CDR3 is CASSITGQGWSQPQHF. CDR3 nucleotide sequence: TGTGCCAGCAGTATTACCGGACAGGGATGGAGTCAGCCCCAGCATTTT.

The chain carries TRBV15 and TRBJ1-1, with TRBD1 matching 8 bases. The V segment lost 4 bases and the J segment 1 base; nucleotides outside the gene matches: 5. Per germline, CDR1 LNHNV and CDR2 YYDKDF (reference sequence). The CDR3 is made up of 15 amino acids. The CDR3: CATSKSTGANTEAFF. The CDR3 nucleotides read TGTGCCACCAGCAAATCGACAGGGGCGAACACTGAAGCTTTCTTT.

The V call is TRBV2, the J call TRBJ2-2, with D perhaps TRBD2 (5 bases). CDR1 and CDR2 (germline): SNHLY, FYNNEI. This CDR3 is 13 amino acids long. Deletions cut 6 bases from V and 0 bases from J, with 5 bases between. CDR3 residues: CASRTTNTGELFF. The CDR3 nucleotides read TGTGCCAGCAGGACTACGAACACCGGGGAGCTGTTTTTT.

The chain joins TRBV5-8 to TRBJ1-2, with 7 bases lining up with TRBD1. The CDR3 runs 15 residues. Germline CDR1 and CDR2: SGHTS and YDEGEE. With V trimmed by 3 bases and J by 6 bases, 11 bases remained unmatched. CDR3 in DNA: TGTGCCAGCAGCTCCGGACTCCCGGGACAGAATGGCTACACCTTC. This codes for CASSSGLPGQNGYTF. The full variable domain, rest sourced from reference TRBV5-8 and TRBJ1-2, is EAGVTQSPTHLIKTRGQQATLRCSPISGHTSVYWYQQALGLGLQFLLWYDEGEERNRGNFPPRFSGRQFPNYSSELNVNALELEDSALYLCASSSGLPGQNGYTFGSGTRLTVV.

The chain recombines TRBV5-6 with TRBJ1-3; the D is unclear. The V end lost 5 bases, the J end lost 5 bases, and 14 bases lay between the germline ends. CDR1 and CDR2 (germline): SGHDT, YYEEEE. The CDR3 runs 14 residues. CDR3 sequence reads: CASSSITVRNTIYF. The CDR3 DNA sequence: TGTGCCAGCAGTTCGATCACAGTGAGAAACACCATATATTTT.

The chain recombines TRBV9 with TRBJ2-4; TRBD2 aligns across 11 bases. This CDR3 is built from 15 residues. The V segment lost 4 bases and the J segment 6 bases; nucleotides outside the gene matches: 6. Germline loops: CDR1 SGDLS, CDR2 YYNGEE. CDR3 bases: TGTGCCAGCAGCTTTAGCGGGAGGGAAGGAAACATTCAGTACTTC. Its protein is CASSFSGREGNIQYF.

This chain joins TRBV28 and TRBJ2-2; TRBD2 aligns across 11 bases. V shed 7 bases, J shed 0 bases, and the junction held 4 bases outside the gene matches. The CDR3 is 16 amino acids. Germline-derived CDR1 and CDR2 are MDHEN and SYDVKM. CDR3: CASKTSGKANTGELFF. The DNA of the CDR3 is TGTGCCAGCAAGACTAGCGGGAAAGCGAACACCGGGGAGCTGTTTTTT.

The rearrangement links TRBV15 to TRBJ2-7; 12 nucleotides agree with TRBD2. Germline trimming cut 4 bases from V and 2 bases from J; bases unmatched to any gene: 15. The CDR3 is 19 residues long. Germline assignment: CDR1 LNHNV and CDR2 YYDKDF (reference sequence). The chain's CDR3 is CATSTRTLAGGPSAYEQYF. For the CDR3, the DNA is TGTGCCACCAGCACCCGTACCCTAGCGGGAGGGCCCTCTGCCTACGAGCAGTACTTC.

The V and J genes are TRBV6-5 and TRBJ2-5, with 9 bases that match TRBD1. Germline CDR1 and CDR2: MNHEY and SVGAGI. CDR3 length: 14 residues. Unmatched junction bases numbered 2, after V lost 2 bases and J lost 4 bases. This CDR3 is CASSYGTGSETQYF. DNA of the CDR3: TGTGCCAGCAGTTACGGGACAGGGTCAGAGACCCAGTACTTC.

The V and J genes are TRBV27 and TRBJ2-5; possible D gene TRBD2, 5 bases. The ends were cut back, 1 base at V and 5 bases at J, with 17 bases in the middle. Germline lookup yields CDR1 MNHEY and CDR2 SMNVEV (reference sequence). CDR3 length equals 16 residues. The CDR3 region is CASSLFGAGGFETQYF. As DNA, the CDR3 is TGTGCCAGCAGTTTATTTGGTGCGGGTGGGTTTGAGACCCAGTACTTC.

This clone has just one count. V usage is TRBV4-2 and J usage is TRBJ2-7; 9 bases agree with TRBD1. The germline V gene has CDR1 LGHNA and CDR2 YNFKEQ. This CDR3 is built from 17 residues. Losses at the gene ends were 2 bases for V and 1 base for J; bases not matched to a gene: 9. The CDR3: CASSQLPPGQGSYEQYF. CDR3 DNA: TGTGCCAGCAGCCAACTTCCCCCGGGACAGGGATCCTACGAGCAGTACTTC.

The chain carries TRBV6-6 and TRBJ2-7; D is undetermined. The CDR3 is 14 residues long. Trimming cost V 3 bases and J 5 bases, with 14 bases left between them. Germline CDR1 MNHNY, CDR2 SVGAGI (reference sequence). The CDR3 sequence is CASSYYPLEDEQYF. The CDR3 bases are TGTGCCAGCAGTTATTACCCGTTAGAGGACGAGCAGTACTTC.

The CDR3 nucleotides read TGTGCCAGCAGCCTTACAGGATCCAGCTCCTACAATGAGCAGTTCTTC. This gives the protein CASSLTGSSSYNEQFF. The V gene is TRBV28, the J gene TRBJ2-1; D perhaps matches TRBD1 (5 bases). In germline, CDR1 is MDHEN, CDR2 SYDVKM. V was trimmed by 6 bases and J by 0 bases, leaving 15 bases between them. The CDR3 runs to 16 residues.

The chain employs TRBV11-2 and TRBJ2-1; D possibly corresponds to TRBD1 (5 bases). CDR3 size: 14 residues. The germline V and J ends were trimmed by 0 bases and 4 bases, with 7 bases remaining between them. CDR1 SGHAT and CDR2 FQNNGV come from the germline V gene. The chain's CDR3 is CASSLEDIYNEQFF. The CDR3 nucleotides read TGTGCCAGCAGCTTAGAGGACATATACAATGAGCAGTTCTTC.

V usage is TRBV5-6 and J usage is TRBJ1-2, with a weak D call TRBD1 (5 bases). The CDR3 is 17 residues long. Germline values: CDR1 SGHDT, CDR2 YYEEEE. Trimming cost V 0 bases and J 5 bases, with 20 bases left between them. Here the CDR3 reads CASSLAYRGQGWYGYTF. The CDR3 DNA reads TGTGCCAGCAGCTTGGCATATAGAGGTCAGGGCTGGTATGGCTACACCTTC.